The next 20 T cell receptor beta chains were all read from a single sample in a study of blood T cell repertoires in COVID-19. Assay used: immunoSEQ multiplex PCR; TCRdb lists only in-frame clones, some missing. Here the sample spans about 100,000 clones, 75% to 95% being singletons. The sequenced sample consisted of peripheral blood. These TCRs come from a woman aged 25-40 years with acute or convalescent COVID-19.

The chain has TRBV15 and TRBJ1-2; 9 positions agree with TRBD1. The CDR3 covers 15 residues. Losses at the gene ends were 4 bases for V and 7 bases for J; bases not matched to a gene: 10. CDR1 and CDR2 from the germline V gene are LNHNV and YYDKDF (reference sequence). In DNA, the CDR3 is TGTGCCACCAGCAACCGGGACAGGGACCGTTCTGGCTACACCTTC. As protein: CATSNRDRDRSGYTF.

This clone showed up just a few times. At one boundary the junction diverges from the germline segment, which might be a read error. The chain carries TRBV18 and TRBJ1-2; 10 positions match TRBD1. Germline CDR1 and CDR2: KGHSH and LQKENI. There are 15 residues in the CDR3. CDR3 DNA sequence: TGTGCCAGCTCGCCCAAAGGACAGGGGGGACTTGGCCACACCTTC. Amino acids: CASSPKGQGGLGHTF.

CDR3 DNA: TGTGCCAGCAGTTACGTCCGGCAGGGGGACGGCTACACCTTC. Its protein is CASSYVRQGDGYTF. V is TRBV6-5 and J is TRBJ1-2, with 7 bases lining up with TRBD1. Germline V gives CDR1 MNHEY, CDR2 SVGAGI. The junction had 8 bases not matched to a gene; V was cut back by 2 bases and J by 8 bases. CDR3 length: 14 amino acids.

This chain uses TRBV7-9 with TRBJ1-1; D is perhaps TRBD1 (6 bases). Per germline, CDR1 SEHNR and CDR2 FQNEAQ (reference sequence). The CDR3 contains 17 residues. V shed 3 bases and J shed 5 bases, with 22 bases lying between them. CDR3 region: CASSFPPEARGDTEAFF. DNA of the CDR3: TGTGCCAGCAGCTTTCCCCCGGAAGCCAGGGGTGATACTGAAGCTTTCTTT.

The chain combines TRBV18 with TRBJ2-6; the match to TRBD1 covers 12 bases. CDR3 size: 17 residues. With V trimmed by 4 bases and J by 2 bases, 3 bases remained unmatched. Germline CDR1 and CDR2: KGHSH and LQKENI. The DNA for the CDR3 is TGTGCCAGCTCACTCGGGACAGGGGGCGCTGGGGCCAACGTCCTGACTTTC. Protein: CASSLGTGGAGANVLTF.

The rearrangement links TRBV19 to TRBJ1-5, with 7 bases fitting TRBD1. The CDR3 extends over 14 amino acids. Looked up from germline, CDR1 is LNHDA and CDR2 is SQIVND (reference sequence). V lost 3 bases and J lost 8; bases outside the gene matches: 7. The CDR3 region is CASSIRTGLEPQHF. In nucleotides, the CDR3 is TGTGCCAGTAGTATCCGGACAGGATTAGAGCCCCAGCATTTT. Using reference TRBV19 and TRBJ1-5 for the parts outside the CDR3, the full variable domain is DGGITQSPKYLFRKEGQNVTLSCEQNLNHDAMYWYRQDPGQGLRLIYYSQIVNDFQKGDIAEGYSVSREKKESFPLTVTSAQKNPTAFYLCASSIRTGLEPQHFGDGTRLSIL.

CDR3 sequence: CASSLLRGSDTQYF. CDR3 sequence (DNA): TGTGCCAGCTCACTCTTACGAGGGTCAGATACGCAGTATTTT. The rearrangement joins TRBV9 to TRBJ2-3; D possibly corresponds to TRBD2 (5 bases). This CDR3 spans 14 amino acids. V was pared by 7 bases and J by 4 bases, with 16 bases between. Germline assignment: CDR1 SGDLS and CDR2 YYNGEE.

V usage is TRBV4-3 and J usage is TRBJ2-4, with TRBD2 as a possible D gene (5 bases). The germline gives CDR1 LGHNA, CDR2 YSLEER. The CDR3 extends over 14 amino acids. V was shortened by 0 bases and J by 13 bases, with 16 bases between the two germline ends. The CDR3, as DNA: TGCGCCAGCAGCCAAGAAGGGCCGCCAGGCGGGCAGTACTTC. Amino acids: CASSQEGPPGGQYF.

This clone came up a few times. This sequence joins TRBV12-3 or TRBV12-4 and TRBJ2-7; 12 nucleotides line up with TRBD2. V shed 6 bases and J 4 bases; nucleotides not matched to a gene: 1. The CDR3 is made up of 13 amino acids. The chain's CDR3 is CASRGTSGYEQYF. Written as DNA, the CDR3 is TGTGCCAGCAGGGGGACTAGCGGGTACGAGCAGTACTTC.

V gene TRBV11-2 combines with J gene TRBJ2-1; TRBD1 aligns across 7 bases. CDR1 is SGHAT, CDR2 FQNNGV, per germline. The CDR3 is 17 amino acids. After removal of 3 bases from V and 0 bases from J, the junction contained 8 bases not matched to a gene. This CDR3 reads CASSLNRGPSSYNEQFF. In nucleotides, the CDR3 is TGTGCCAGCAGCTTGAACAGGGGCCCGAGCTCCTACAATGAGCAGTTCTTC.

This clone was counted a single time. This chain connects TRBV14 to TRBJ1-5; D ambiguous. CDR1 SGHDN and CDR2 FVKESK come from the germline V gene. The ends were cut back, 1 base at V and 5 bases at J, with 21 bases in the middle. The CDR3 has 18 amino acids. CDR3 sequence reads: CASSQGIFGLGGHQPQHF. The DNA for the CDR3 is TGTGCCAGCAGCCAAGGGATATTCGGTCTTGGCGGCCATCAGCCCCAGCATTTT.

V usage is TRBV27 and J usage is TRBJ2-7; TRBD2 agrees at 11 bases. Per germline, CDR1 MNHEY and CDR2 SMNVEV (reference sequence). The CDR3 is made up of 16 amino acids. V was pared by 6 bases and J by 5 bases, with 12 bases of the junction left unmatched. CDR3 sequence (DNA): TGTGCCAGCAGCTGGACTAGCGGGTCGGTAGGCGACGAGCAGTACTTC. This sequence encodes CASSWTSGSVGDEQYF.

This clone was recorded once. The V gene is TRBV27, the J gene TRBJ1-6; unclear D gene. The germline V and J ends were trimmed by 3 bases and 0 bases, with 18 bases remaining between them. The length of the CDR3 is 19 residues. The germline CDR1 and CDR2 sequences are MNHEY and SMNVEV (reference sequence). The CDR3 spells CASSLLLPPASSYNSPLHF. In nucleotides, the CDR3 is TGTGCCAGCAGTTTGTTACTCCCCCCCGCGAGCTCCTATAATTCACCCCTCCACTTT.

The chain carries TRBV29-1 and TRBJ1-1; D might be TRBD1 (6 bases). This CDR3 has 11 amino acids. V lost 3 bases and J 5 bases, leaving 7 bases between the germline ends. Germline-derived CDR1 and CDR2 are SQVTM and ANQGSEA. The CDR3 is CSVDRGTEAFF. In DNA form, the CDR3 reads TGCAGCGTTGACAGGGGAACTGAAGCTTTCTTT. The entire variable domain, with the rest obtained from reference TRBV29-1 and TRBJ1-1, is as follows: SAVISQKPSRDICQRGTSLTIQCQVDSQVTMMFWYRQQPGQSLTLIATANQGSEATYESGFVIDKFPISRPNLTFSTLTVSNMSPEDSSIYLCSVDRGTEAFFGQGTRLTVV.

This chain's CDR3 is CASSQGTVSQPQHF. For the CDR3, the DNA is TGCGCCAGCAGCCAAGGGACAGTTAGTCAGCCCCAGCATTTT. V gene TRBV4-1 combines with J gene TRBJ1-5, with D perhaps TRBD1 (6 bases). The CDR3 spans 14 residues. Germline V CDR1 and CDR2: MGHRA, YSYEKL. V lost 1 base and J 6 bases, leaving 10 bases between the germline ends.

The chain has TRBV28 and TRBJ2-1; 14 bases align to TRBD2. The V gene's germline CDR1 is MDHEN and CDR2 SYDVKM. The CDR3 runs to 14 residues. Unmatched junction bases numbered 4, after V lost 7 bases and J lost 8 bases. The CDR3 is CASTGTSGSDEQFF. The DNA of the CDR3 is TGTGCCAGCACTGGGACTAGCGGGAGCGATGAGCAGTTCTTC.

The V and J genes are TRBV7-9 and TRBJ2-2; TRBD2 matches 10 bases. This CDR3 region has 14 residues. V trimming: 4 bases; J trimming: 4 bases; junction bases outside the gene matches: 0. Germline CDR1 SEHNR, CDR2 FQNEAQ (reference sequence). CDR3 residues: CASSWTSGTGELFF. The CDR3 bases are TGTGCCAGCAGCTGGACTAGCGGCACCGGGGAGCTGTTTTTT.

This chain connects TRBV13 to TRBJ2-1, with 9 bases lining up with TRBD2. The ends lost 5 bases at V and 7 bases at J; junction bases unmatched: 15. Germline CDR1 is PRHDT and CDR2 is FYEKMQ (reference sequence). CDR3 length equals 17 residues. Here the CDR3 reads CASSQGYRSGSLNEQFF. As DNA, the CDR3 is TGTGCCAGCAGCCAGGGGTATCGTAGCGGGAGCTTGAATGAGCAGTTCTTC.

The chain joins TRBV19 to TRBJ2-2; 9 bases match TRBD2. This CDR3 has 15 residues. Trimming removed 6 bases from V and 0 bases from J; junction bases left unmatched: 2. CDR1 and CDR2 (germline): LNHDA, SQIVND (reference sequence). The CDR3 spells CASSLAGANTGELFF. The CDR3 region has the DNA TGTGCCAGTAGCTTAGCGGGAGCGAACACCGGGGAGCTGTTTTTT.

This sequence joins TRBV2 and TRBJ2-5, with TRBD1 matching over 8 bases. Losses at the gene ends were 7 bases for V and 5 bases for J; bases not matched to a gene: 9. In germline, CDR1 is SNHLY, CDR2 FYNNEI. The CDR3 is 14 residues long. The CDR3: CASNGGRGQETQYF. Here the CDR3 DNA reads TGTGCCAGCAATGGGGGCAGGGGGCAGGAGACCCAGTACTTC.